This T cell receptor (beta chain) comes out of a study of blood T cell repertoires in COVID-19. The V and J ends lost 5 bases and 5 bases, in that order; junction bases with no gene match: 9. Looked up from germline, CDR1 is SGHTA and CDR2 is FQGNSA. CDR3 length equals 15 residues. Using immunoSEQ multiplex PCR, the repertoire was profiled, and TCRdb retains in-frame clones only, with some absent. The top ten hold about 2% of the sample, which has roughly 520,000 clones, around 89% seen once. The V and J genes are TRBV7-2 and TRBJ1-2; 9 bases are a match to TRBD1. The sample comprised PBMCs or T cells enriched from blood (not recorded which). This sequence was found in a woman between 35 and 50 years old who had recovered from COVID-19. The CDR3 sequence: CASSRYTGTGYGYTF. The CDR3 coding sequence is TGTGCCAGCAGCAGATATACCGGGACAGGGTATGGCTACACCTTC.